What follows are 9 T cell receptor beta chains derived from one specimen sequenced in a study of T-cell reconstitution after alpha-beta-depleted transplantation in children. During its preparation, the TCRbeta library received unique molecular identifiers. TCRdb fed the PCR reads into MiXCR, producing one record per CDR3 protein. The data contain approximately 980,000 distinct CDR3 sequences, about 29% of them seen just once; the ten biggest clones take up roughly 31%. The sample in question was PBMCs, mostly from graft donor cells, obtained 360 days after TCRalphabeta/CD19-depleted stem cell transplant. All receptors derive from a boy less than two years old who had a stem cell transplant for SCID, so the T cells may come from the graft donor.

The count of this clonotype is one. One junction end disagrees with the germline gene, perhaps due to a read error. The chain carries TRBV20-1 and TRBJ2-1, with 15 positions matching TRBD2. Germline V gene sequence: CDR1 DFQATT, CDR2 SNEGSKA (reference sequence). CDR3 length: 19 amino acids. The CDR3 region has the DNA TGCTGTGCTAGAGGGGTTGAGAGGACTAGCGGGGGGGTTTACAATGAGCAGTTCTTC. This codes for CCARGVERTSGGVYNEQFF.

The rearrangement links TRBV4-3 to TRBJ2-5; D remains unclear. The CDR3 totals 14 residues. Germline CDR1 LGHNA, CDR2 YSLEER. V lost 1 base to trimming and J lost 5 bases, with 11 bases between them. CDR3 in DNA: TGCGCCAGCAGCCAAGTTCGACTTGCGGAGACCCAGTACTTC. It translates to CASSQVRLAETQYF.

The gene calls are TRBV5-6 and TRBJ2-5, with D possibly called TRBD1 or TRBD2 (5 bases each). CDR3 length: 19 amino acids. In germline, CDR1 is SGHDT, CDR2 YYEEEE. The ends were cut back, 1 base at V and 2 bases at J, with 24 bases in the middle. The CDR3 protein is CASSLTSGRLRNLQETQYF. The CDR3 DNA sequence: TGTGCCAGCAGCTTGACCTCGGGGCGCTTGCGGAACCTACAAGAGACCCAGTACTTC.

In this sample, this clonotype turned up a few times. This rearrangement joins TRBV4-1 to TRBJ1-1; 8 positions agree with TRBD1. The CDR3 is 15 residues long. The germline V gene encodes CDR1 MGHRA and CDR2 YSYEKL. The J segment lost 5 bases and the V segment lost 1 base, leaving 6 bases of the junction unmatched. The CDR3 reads CASSQGWGQATEAFF. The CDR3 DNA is TGCGCCAGCAGCCAAGGATGGGGACAGGCAACTGAAGCTTTCTTT.

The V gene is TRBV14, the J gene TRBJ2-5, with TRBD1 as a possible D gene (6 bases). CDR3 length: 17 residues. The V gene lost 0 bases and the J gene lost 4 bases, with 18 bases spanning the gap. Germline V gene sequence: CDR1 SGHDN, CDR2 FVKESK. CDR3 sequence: CASSQERGSSKGETQYF. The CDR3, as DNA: TGTGCCAGCAGCCAAGAGAGGGGGTCGAGCAAGGGAGAGACCCAGTACTTC.

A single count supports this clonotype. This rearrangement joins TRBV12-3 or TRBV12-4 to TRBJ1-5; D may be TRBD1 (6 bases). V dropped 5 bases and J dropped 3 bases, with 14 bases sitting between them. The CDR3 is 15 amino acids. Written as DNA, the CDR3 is TGTGCCAGCAGTGCCGGAGGGGGGTACAATCAGCCCCAGCATTTT. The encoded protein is CASSAGGGYNQPQHF.

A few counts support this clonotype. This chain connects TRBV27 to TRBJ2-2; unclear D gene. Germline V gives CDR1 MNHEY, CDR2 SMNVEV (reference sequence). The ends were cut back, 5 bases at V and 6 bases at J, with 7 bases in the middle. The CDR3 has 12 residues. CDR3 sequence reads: CASSLVSGELFF. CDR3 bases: TGTGCCAGCAGTCTCGTGTCCGGGGAGCTGTTTTTT.

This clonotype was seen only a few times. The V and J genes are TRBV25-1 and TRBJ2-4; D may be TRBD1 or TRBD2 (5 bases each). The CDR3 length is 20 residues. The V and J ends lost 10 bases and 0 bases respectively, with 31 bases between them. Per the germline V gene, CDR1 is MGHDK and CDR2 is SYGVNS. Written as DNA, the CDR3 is TGTGCCAACCCCCCAAGGAGGCTAGGGGTTCGCGGACTAGCCAAAAACATTCAGTACTTC. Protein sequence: CANPPRRLGVRGLAKNIQYF. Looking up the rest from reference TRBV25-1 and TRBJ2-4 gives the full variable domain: EADIYQTPRYLVIGTGKKITLECSQTMGHDKMYWYQQDPGMELHLIHYSYGVNSTEKGDLSSESTVSRIRTEHFPLTLESARPSHTSQYLCANPPRRLGVRGLAKNIQYFGAGTRLSVL.

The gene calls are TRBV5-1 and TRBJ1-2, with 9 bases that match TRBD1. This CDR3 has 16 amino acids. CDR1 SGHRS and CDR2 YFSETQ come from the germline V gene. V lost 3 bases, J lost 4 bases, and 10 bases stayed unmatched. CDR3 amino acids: CASSSGTGLETYGYTF. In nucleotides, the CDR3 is TGCGCCAGCAGCTCCGGGACAGGGTTGGAGACCTATGGCTACACCTTC.